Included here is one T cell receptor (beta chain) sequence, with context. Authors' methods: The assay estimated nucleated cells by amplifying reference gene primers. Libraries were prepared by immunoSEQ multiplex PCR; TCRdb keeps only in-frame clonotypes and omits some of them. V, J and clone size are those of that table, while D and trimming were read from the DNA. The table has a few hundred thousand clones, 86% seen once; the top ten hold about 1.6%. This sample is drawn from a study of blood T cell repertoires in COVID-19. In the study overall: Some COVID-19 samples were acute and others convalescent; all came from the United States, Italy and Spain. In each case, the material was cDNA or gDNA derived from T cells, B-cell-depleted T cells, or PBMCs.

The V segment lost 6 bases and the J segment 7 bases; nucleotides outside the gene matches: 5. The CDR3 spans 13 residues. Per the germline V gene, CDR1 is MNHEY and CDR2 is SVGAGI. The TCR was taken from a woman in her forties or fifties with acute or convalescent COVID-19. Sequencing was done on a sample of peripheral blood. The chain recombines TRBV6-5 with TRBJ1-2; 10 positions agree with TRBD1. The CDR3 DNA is TGTGCCAGCAGCGTGGGACAGGGGCTTGGCTACACCTTC. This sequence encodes CASSVGQGLGYTF.